Listed here are 26 T cell receptor beta chains from one sample, sequenced in a study of blood T cell repertoires in COVID-19. The table came from immunoSEQ multiplex PCR; TCRdb's copy has only in-frame clones and leaves some out. The table has 140,000 or so clones, more than 75% seen once. Sequenced input: peripheral blood. Receptors were obtained from a woman older than 75 with acute or convalescent COVID-19.

About this clone: A much bigger clone sits one base away, suggesting this may be a read error. CDR3 in DNA: TGCGCCACCAGCCGAATCCGGGACAGGGGGCGTATTGGGCACGAGCAGTACTTC. Residues: CATSRIRDRGRIGHEQYF. J is TRBJ2-7 and V is TRBV4-1, with TRBD1 matching over 12 bases. The CDR3 has 18 amino acids. Germline V gives CDR1 MGHRA, CDR2 YSYEKL.

V and J are TRBV21-1 and TRBJ1-2; the table calls TRBD1, which could not be checked here. TRBV21-1 is classified as a pseudogene. CDR3 size: 14 residues. The CDR3, as DNA: TGTGCCAGCAGCCTTAGACAGGGGGCGATTGGCTACACCTTC. This gives the protein CASSLRQGAIGYTF.

V usage is TRBV19 and J usage is TRBJ2-7; 13 nucleotides match TRBD2. Trimming at V came to 6 bases and at J to 3 bases, leaving 5 bases not matched to a gene. The V gene's germline CDR1 is LNHDA and CDR2 SQIVND (reference sequence). The CDR3 spans 15 residues. The DNA for the CDR3 is TGTGCCAGTAGACGACTAGCGGGAGGTAACTACGAGCAGTACTTC. Encoded protein: CASRRLAGGNYEQYF.

The rearrangement links TRBV27 to TRBJ1-1; the D is unclear. The germline V gene has CDR1 MNHEY and CDR2 SMNVEV (reference sequence). The CDR3 loop spans 12 amino acids. V lost 7 bases, J lost 7 bases, and 13 bases lay in between. This CDR3 is CASKSIELEAFF. Here the CDR3 DNA reads TGTGCCAGCAAATCCATTGAACTTGAAGCTTTCTTT.

The chain joins TRBV5-1 to TRBJ1-6, with no clear D. The CDR3 has 18 residues. Germline values: CDR1 SGHRS, CDR2 YFSETQ. V was clipped by 0 bases and J by 1 base, with 14 bases between them. DNA for the CDR3: TGCGCCAGCAGCTTGGTCGGGGTTTCGCGATCCTATAATTCACCCCTCCACTTT. As protein: CASSLVGVSRSYNSPLHF. The full variable domain, completed using reference TRBV5-1 and TRBJ1-6, is KAGVTQTPRYLIKTRGQQVTLSCSPISGHRSVSWYQQTPGQGLQFLFEYFSETQRNKGNFPGRFSGRQFSNSRSEMNVSTLELGDSALYLCASSLVGVSRSYNSPLHFGNGTRLTVT.

J is TRBJ2-3 and V is TRBV7-3; 13 bases are a match to TRBD2. This CDR3 contains 17 residues. CDR1 SGHTA and CDR2 FQGTGA come from the germline V gene. V trimming: 1 base; J trimming: 5 bases; junction bases outside the gene matches: 6. CDR3 loop: CASSLNQLAGGQDTQYF. As DNA, the CDR3 is TGTGCCAGCAGCTTAAACCAACTAGCGGGGGGGCAAGATACGCAGTATTTT.

The count of this clone is one. The rearrangement joins TRBV15 to TRBJ2-7, with D perhaps matching TRBD1 (5 bases). The germline gives CDR1 LNHNV, CDR2 YYDKDF (reference sequence). The CDR3 has 13 amino acids. The V gene lost 1 base and the J gene lost 7 bases, with 11 bases spanning the gap. In nucleotides, the CDR3 is TGTGCCACCAGCAGAGTGGCCAGGGCGGAGCAGTACTTC. It translates to CATSRVARAEQYF.

The J gene is TRBJ1-2, the V gene TRBV3-1 (or the pseudogene TRBV3-2); D ambiguous. V dropped 4 bases and J dropped 3 bases, with 15 bases sitting between them. Germline values: CDR1 LGHDT, CDR2 YNNKEL (reference sequence). CDR3 length equals 15 residues. DNA for the CDR3: TGTGCCAGCAGCCGGCCCGGGAATCCCGACTATGGCTACACCTTC. Translation: CASSRPGNPDYGYTF.

The chain uses TRBV7-2 and TRBJ1-5, with D unclear. V lost 6 bases, J lost 0 bases, and 3 bases lay in between. The CDR3 runs 12 residues. Per the germline V gene, CDR1 is SGHTA and CDR2 is FQGNSA. CDR3 amino acids: CASSNSNQPQHF. CDR3 DNA sequence: TGTGCCAGCAGTAATAGCAATCAGCCCCAGCATTTT. The full variable domain, completed using reference TRBV7-2 and TRBJ1-5, is GAGVSQSPSNKVTEKGKDVELRCDPISGHTALYWYRQSLGQGLEFLIYFQGNSAPDKSGLPSDRFSAERTGGSVSTLTIQRTQQEDSAVYLCASSNSNQPQHFGDGTRLSIL.

The chain joins TRBV24-1 to TRBJ1-1; 7 bases map to TRBD1. The V and J ends lost 3 bases and 3 bases, in that order; junction bases with no gene match: 6. Germline V lookup: CDR1 KGHDR, CDR2 SFDVKD. CDR3 length equals 15 residues. CDR3 sequence (DNA): TGTGCCACCAGTGATCCCCAGACAGGGCACACTGAAGCTTTCTTT. It codes for CATSDPQTGHTEAFF.

This chain uses TRBV2 with TRBJ1-6; 9 bases align to TRBD1. Germline V CDR1 and CDR2: SNHLY, FYNNEI. The CDR3 runs 15 residues. Unmatched junction bases numbered 8, after V lost 8 bases and J lost 6 bases. The CDR3 spells CASGSQGAGNSPLHF. CDR3 DNA sequence: TGTGCCAGCGGATCACAGGGGGCCGGTAATTCACCCCTCCACTTT.

The chain has TRBV24-1 and TRBJ2-5; D is undetermined. V lost 8 bases to trimming and J lost 4 bases, with 13 bases between them. Germline V lookup: CDR1 KGHDR, CDR2 SFDVKD. The CDR3 has 13 amino acids. The CDR3 sequence is CATILIVGETQYF. In DNA, the CDR3 is TGTGCCACCATACTAATAGTAGGAGAGACCCAGTACTTC.

The chain recombines TRBV19 with TRBJ1-5; a weak D match, TRBD1 (5 bases). The CDR3 is made up of 14 amino acids. V lost 5 bases to trimming and J lost 1 base, with 9 bases between them. CDR1 and CDR2 (germline): LNHDA, SQIVND (reference sequence). CDR3 bases: TGTGCCAGTAGTCCGGGGGTGAGCAATCAGCCCCAGCATTTT. Its translation: CASSPGVSNQPQHF.

This clone was recorded a few times. V and J are TRBV24-1 and TRBJ1-5; TRBD1 might be the D (6 bases). Per the germline V gene, CDR1 is KGHDR and CDR2 is SFDVKD. The CDR3 totals 16 residues. V was shortened by 2 bases and J by 3 bases, with 13 bases between the two germline ends. CDR3 amino acids: CATSDYRVIPNQPQHF. The CDR3 bases are TGTGCCACCAGTGATTACAGGGTAATCCCCAATCAGCCCCAGCATTTT.

V and J are TRBV18 and TRBJ1-4, with TRBD1 matching over 8 bases. After removal of 3 bases from V and 6 bases from J, the junction contained 12 bases not matched to a gene. CDR3 size: 17 residues. Germline lookup yields CDR1 KGHSH and CDR2 LQKENI. In nucleotides, the CDR3 is TGTGCCAGCTCACCGCGCTCAGGGGGCTCGGGGGATGAAAAACTGTTTTTT. This encodes CASSPRSGGSGDEKLFF.

The J gene is TRBJ2-3, the V gene TRBV29-1, with 8 bases identical to TRBD1. CDR3 size: 14 residues. In germline, CDR1 is SQVTM, CDR2 ANQGSEA. V lost 3 bases and J lost 6; bases outside the gene matches: 8. The CDR3 nucleotides read TGCAGCGTTGATAGTCAGGGGGCGTCGGATACGCAGTATTTT. This codes for CSVDSQGASDTQYF.

J is TRBJ1-2 and V is TRBV12-3 or TRBV12-4, with 7 bases lining up with TRBD1. J gave up 8 bases and V 6 bases, and 6 bases lay outside the gene matches. The length of the CDR3 is 12 residues. This CDR3 is CASSSGGWGYTF. The CDR3 DNA reads TGTGCCAGCAGCTCAGGGGGTTGGGGCTACACCTTC.

CDR3 loop: CASSRQPRSYEQYF. The CDR3 DNA is TGTGCCAGCAGTCGACAGCCGCGATCGTACGAGCAGTACTTC. J is TRBJ2-7 and V is TRBV28; TRBD1 is a possible D gene (5 bases). Germline CDR1 and CDR2: MDHEN and SYDVKM. The CDR3 runs 14 residues. V was cut by 5 bases and J by 4 bases, with 15 bases left in between.

The chain recombines TRBV23-1 with TRBJ1-1; no reliable D call. TRBV23-1 is identified as an open reading frame with a role that is uncertain. V was pared by 2 bases and J by 3 bases, with 10 bases between. The CDR3 is made up of 14 amino acids. In DNA form, the CDR3 reads TGCGCCAGCAGTCAAGTCGCGCGTGACACTGAAGCTTTCTTT. As protein: CASSQVARDTEAFF.

The count of this clone is one. The chain recombines TRBV30 with TRBJ2-5, with 7 bases fitting TRBD2. CDR3 length: 12 residues. The J segment lost 7 bases and the V segment lost 4 bases, leaving 6 bases of the junction unmatched. The V gene's germline CDR1 is GTSNPN and CDR2 SVGIG (reference sequence). CDR3 residues: CAWTVSGGTQYF. DNA of the CDR3: TGTGCCTGGACCGTCTCGGGGGGGACCCAGTACTTC.

The chain uses TRBV7-9 and TRBJ2-1, with 8 nucleotides matching TRBD1. Looked up from germline, CDR1 is SEHNR and CDR2 is FQNEAQ (reference sequence). J gave up 1 base and V 5 bases, and 7 bases lay outside the gene matches. The CDR3 consists of 16 residues. Written as DNA, the CDR3 is TGTGCCAGCAGCCCCGGACAGGGAGTATCCTACAATGAGCAGTTCTTC. It translates to CASSPGQGVSYNEQFF. The entire variable domain, with the rest obtained from reference TRBV7-9 and TRBJ2-1, is as follows: DTGVSQNPRHKITKRGQNVTFRCDPISEHNRLYWYRQTLGQGPEFLTYFQNEAQLEKSRLLSDRFSAERPKGSFSTLEIQRTEQGDSAMYLCASSPGQGVSYNEQFFGPGTRLTVL.

This clone appeared a single time. This sequence joins TRBV27 and TRBJ2-3; TRBD2 is a possible D gene (5 bases). CDR1 and CDR2 (germline): MNHEY, SMNVEV (reference sequence). The CDR3 consists of 13 residues. Between the trimmed V and J ends, which lost 6 bases and 0 bases, there was a span of 7 bases. CDR3 nucleotides: TGTGCCAGCAGGGAGCGGAGCACAGATACGCAGTATTTT. Its translation: CASRERSTDTQYF.

The rearrangement uses TRBV11-2 and TRBJ1-4; 12 bases are shared with TRBD1. This CDR3 spans 17 amino acids. The germline V gene has CDR1 SGHAT and CDR2 FQNNGV. V lost 4 bases, J lost 8 bases, and 11 bases stayed unmatched. Written as DNA, the CDR3 is TGTGCCAGCAGCTCGATGACCCGGGACAGGGGGCGCGAAAAACTGTTTTTT. Its translation is CASSSMTRDRGREKLFF. Full variable domain (remainder filled in from reference TRBV11-2 and TRBJ1-4): EAGVAQSPRYKIIEKRQSVAFWCNPISGHATLYWYQQILGQGPKLLIQFQNNGVVDDSQLPKDRFSAERLKGVDSTLKIQPAKLEDSAVYLCASSSMTRDRGREKLFFGSGTQLSVL.

The V call is TRBV5-8, the J call TRBJ2-1; 9 bases are shared with TRBD2. V was clipped by 3 bases and J by 9 bases; unmatched bases: 10. This CDR3 spans 15 amino acids. The germline V gene encodes CDR1 SGHTS and CDR2 YDEGEE. CDR3 sequence (DNA): TGTGCCAGCAGCTCCCGGCGCGGGGGGGCCGCTGAGCAGTTCTTC. Its protein is CASSSRRGGAAEQFF.

The chain employs TRBV11-2 and TRBJ2-7, with TRBD2 identical over 7 bases. In germline, CDR1 is SGHAT, CDR2 FQNNGV. V lost 3 bases to trimming and J lost 3 bases; unmatched junction nucleotides: 8. The CDR3 extends over 15 amino acids. The CDR3 DNA reads TGTGCCAGCAGCTTTCTCACTAGCGCAAGCTACGAGCAGTACTTC. Translating gives CASSFLTSASYEQYF.

This rearrangement joins TRBV5-4 to TRBJ2-3; 7 bases match TRBD1. CDR3 length: 15 amino acids. Germline V lookup: CDR1 SGHNT, CDR2 YYREEE (reference sequence). Trimming took 5 bases from V and 4 from J; bases not matched to a gene: 10. CDR3 region: CASSLILTGADTQYF. The DNA for the CDR3 is TGTGCCAGCAGTCTCATTCTCACAGGGGCAGATACGCAGTATTTT.